This passage covers 22 T cell receptor beta chains from one sample sequenced in a study of PD-L1 blockade in urothelial cancer. Measured with immunoSEQ multiplex PCR; TCRdb has only the in-frame clones, and not every one. Of 50,000 to 65,000 clones in the sample, just over 85% were seen once. This specimen was PBMCs, taken around atezolizumab (anti-PD-L1) treatment. The receptor set was obtained from a man aged 50 or older with urothelial cancer.

The rearrangement uses TRBV5-4 and TRBJ1-2; maybe TRBD1 (5 bases). The CDR3 length is 15 residues. Germline V gene lookup returns CDR1 SGHNT and CDR2 YYREEE (reference sequence). Between the trimmed V and J ends, which lost 7 bases and 1 base, there was a span of 17 bases. The CDR3 protein is CASRWAGRLNYGYTF. CDR3 DNA sequence: TGTGCCAGCCGTTGGGCGGGACGTCTTAACTATGGCTACACCTTC.

This clone was counted once. The genes are TRBV5-1 and TRBJ2-5, with D uncertain. The CDR3 totals 14 residues. Trimming removed 0 bases at V and 2 bases at J, with 8 bases between. CDR1 is SGHRS, CDR2 YFSETQ, per germline. CDR3 in DNA: TGCGCCAGCAGCTTGGGGGCTCAGCAAGAGACCCAGTACTTC. Translating it yields CASSLGAQQETQYF.

V and J are TRBV30 and TRBJ2-3; 7 nucleotides match TRBD1. The V gene's germline CDR1 is GTSNPN and CDR2 SVGIG (reference sequence). This CDR3 region has 15 residues. V gave up 0 bases and J gave up 2 bases; unmatched junction bases: 5. For the CDR3, the DNA is TGTGCCTGGAGTGTGAGGGACAGACTCACAGATACGCAGTATTTT. Translated: CAWSVRDRLTDTQYF.

V usage is TRBV4-1 and J usage is TRBJ1-4, with 9 bases that match TRBD1. Losses at the gene ends were 2 bases for V and 8 bases for J; bases not matched to a gene: 9. Germline values: CDR1 MGHRA, CDR2 YSYEKL. The CDR3 runs to 16 residues. CDR3 loop: CASSQLGTGWGEKLFF. CDR3 in DNA: TGCGCCAGCAGCCAACTGGGGACAGGGTGGGGAGAAAAACTGTTTTTT.

This chain uses TRBV11-2 with TRBJ2-1, with 12 nucleotides matching TRBD2. The CDR3 runs 16 residues. Losses at the gene ends were 3 bases for V and 6 bases for J; bases not matched to a gene: 6. Germline values: CDR1 SGHAT, CDR2 FQNNGV. The CDR3 loop is CASSFRLAGALNEQFF. The CDR3 DNA is TGTGCCAGCAGCTTCCGACTAGCGGGGGCCCTCAATGAGCAGTTCTTC.

The chain couples TRBV28 to TRBJ1-1; TRBD1 aligns across 9 bases. The CDR3 contains 17 residues. Germline CDR1 MDHEN, CDR2 SYDVKM. The junction had 13 bases not matched to a gene; V was cut back by 8 bases and J by 0 bases. CDR3 sequence (DNA): TGTGCCAGCCCTCCGGGGACAGGGTCGAAAATGAACACTGAAGCTTTCTTT. Residues: CASPPGTGSKMNTEAFF.

This chain connects TRBV28 to TRBJ1-2, with D hard to call. V was clipped by 6 bases and J by 8 bases, with 13 bases between them. CDR3 length: 12 residues. Germline loops: CDR1 MDHEN, CDR2 SYDVKM. Written as DNA, the CDR3 is TGTGCCAGCAGCTTTACAGCCCGAGGCTACACCTTC. Translation gives CASSFTARGYTF.

Notes on this clone: Other nucleotide sequences from this sample produce the same CDR3. This rearrangement joins TRBV5-1 to TRBJ1-1; D not resolved. The germline V gene has CDR1 SGHRS and CDR2 YFSETQ. Between the trimmed V and J ends, which lost 5 bases and 8 bases, there was a span of 13 bases. The CDR3 consists of 12 residues. CDR3 DNA sequence: TGCGCCAGCAGTCGGGATGCGGGGGAAGCTTTCTTT. Protein product: CASSRDAGEAFF. Combining the CDR3 with reference TRBV5-1 and TRBJ1-1 gives the whole variable domain KAGVTQTPRYLIKTRGQQVTLSCSPISGHRSVSWYQQTPGQGLQFLFEYFSETQRNKGNFPGRFSGRQFSNSRSEMNVSTLELGDSALYLCASSRDAGEAFFGQGTRLTVV.

The rearrangement uses TRBV10-1 and TRBJ2-1, with 10 positions matching TRBD2. Trimming took 2 bases from V and 2 from J; bases not matched to a gene: 3. This CDR3 is 16 amino acids long. Germline CDR1 WNHNN, CDR2 SYGVQD (reference sequence). The CDR3: CASSEALAGAYNEQFF. In DNA form, the CDR3 reads TGCGCCAGCAGTGAGGCCCTAGCGGGGGCCTACAATGAGCAGTTCTTC.

This chain links TRBV2 with TRBJ2-2, with D unresolved. Germline loops: CDR1 SNHLY, CDR2 FYNNEI. Trimming took off 11 bases at V and 3 bases at J, with 10 bases between the two ends. The CDR3 has 12 amino acids. DNA for the CDR3: TGTGCCTCTAGACGGGACACCGGGGAGCTGTTTTTT. It encodes CASRRDTGELFF.

Comments on this clone: A read error may produce the germline difference seen at one junction end. J is TRBJ2-7 and V is TRBV2; D is ambiguous. The CDR3 runs 14 residues. Germline V lookup: CDR1 SNHLY, CDR2 FYNNEI. The CDR3 nucleotides are TGTGCCAGCAGTCAAGCGTTGGAGTCCTACGAGCAGTACTTC. It encodes CASSQALESYEQYF.

CDR3 sequence (DNA): TGTGCCAGAAGCCTACGGTCGGCGGCGTCTAATCAGCCCCAGCATTTT. This codes for CARSLRSAASNQPQHF. The genes are TRBV7-5 and TRBJ1-5. TRBV7-5 is reported as a pseudogene. This CDR3 spans 16 amino acids.

This clone was counted only a few times. This chain uses TRBV19 with TRBJ1-1, with D tentatively TRBD1 (5 bases). CDR3 length equals 13 residues. The germline V and J ends were trimmed by 8 bases and 1 base, with 11 bases remaining between them. Germline V lookup: CDR1 LNHDA, CDR2 SQIVND (reference sequence). The CDR3 DNA reads as TGTGCCAGTGGGGAGGGGAGGAACACTGAAGCTTTCTTT. Encoded protein: CASGEGRNTEAFF.

This clone appeared a single time. This CDR3 reads CASSKRGLNSNQPQHF. The CDR3 nucleotides are TGTGCCAGTAGTAAAAGGGGGCTTAATAGCAATCAGCCCCAGCATTTT. The rearrangement uses TRBV19 and TRBJ1-5; 7 positions match TRBD1. The CDR3 sequence is 16 residues long. Trimming took 4 bases from V and 0 from J; bases not matched to a gene: 6. Germline V gene sequence: CDR1 LNHDA, CDR2 SQIVND (reference sequence). The whole variable domain, remainder taken from reference TRBV19 and TRBJ1-5, is DGGITQSPKYLFRKEGQNVTLSCEQNLNHDAMYWYRQDPGQGLRLIYYSQIVNDFQKGDIAEGYSVSREKKESFPLTVTSAQKNPTAFYLCASSKRGLNSNQPQHFGDGTRLSIL.

The chain combines TRBV19 with TRBJ1-5; D may be TRBD1 (5 bases). The CDR3 is 12 amino acids. Looked up from germline, CDR1 is LNHDA and CDR2 is SQIVND (reference sequence). Deletions cut 5 bases from V and 5 bases from J, with 7 bases between. The CDR3 is CASSRGDQPQHF. CDR3 nucleotide sequence: TGTGCCAGTAGTCGGGGGGATCAGCCCCAGCATTTT.

The chain joins TRBV5-5 to TRBJ2-6; weak D call: TRBD2 (5 bases). This CDR3 spans 17 amino acids. From germline, CDR1 is SGHKS and CDR2 YYEKEE (reference sequence). V was trimmed by 4 bases and J by 0 bases, leaving 14 bases between them. Here the CDR3 reads CASSRETRSSGANVLTF. Here the CDR3 DNA reads TGTGCCAGCAGCCGGGAAACCCGTAGCTCTGGGGCCAACGTCCTGACTTTC.

The chain has TRBV1 and TRBJ1-5; the table assigns TRBD1, which was not confirmed against the DNA. TRBV1 is a known pseudogene. This CDR3 comprises 20 residues. CDR3 protein: CTSSHVLLDSRRVDDQPQHF. DNA of the CDR3: TGCACCAGCAGCCATGTCCTTCTGGACAGCCGTAGGGTAGACGATCAGCCCCAGCATTTT.

The V gene is TRBV13, the J gene TRBJ2-7; D is unresolved. Germline CDR1 reads PRHDT; CDR2 reads FYEKMQ (reference sequence). The CDR3 is 12 residues long. V shed 0 bases and J shed 5 bases, with 5 bases lying between them. The DNA for the CDR3 is TGTGCCAGCAGCTTAGGCCTTAACGAGCAGTACTTC. It specifies CASSLGLNEQYF.

The chain combines TRBV6-5 with TRBJ1-1; TRBD1 is a possible D gene (6 bases). V lost 6 bases, J lost 4 bases, and 15 bases lay in between. In germline, CDR1 is MNHEY, CDR2 SVGAGI. This CDR3 has 14 amino acids. The CDR3 protein is CASSEQGKVTEAFF. As DNA, the CDR3 is TGTGCCAGCAGCGAACAGGGAAAGGTCACTGAAGCTTTCTTT.

The V and J genes are TRBV29-1 and TRBJ2-7, with TRBD2 matching 7 bases. The trim removed 6 bases at V and 3 bases at J, leaving 11 bases unmatched. The CDR3 is 14 residues long. In germline, CDR1 is SQVTM, CDR2 ANQGSEA. For the CDR3, the DNA is TGCAGCGTCGTTCGGGCGGGAGCGGGCTACGAGCAGTACTTC. This encodes CSVVRAGAGYEQYF.

The V call is TRBV30, the J call TRBJ2-5; a possible D gene is TRBD2 (5 bases). This CDR3 is built from 12 residues. From germline, CDR1 is GTSNPN and CDR2 SVGIG (reference sequence). Trimming took off 1 base at V and 5 bases at J, with 8 bases between the two ends. The CDR3: CAWSDSGETQYF. The CDR3 DNA sequence: TGTGCCTGGAGTGATTCGGGGGAGACCCAGTACTTC.

V and J are TRBV30 and TRBJ2-1, with 13 bases lining up with TRBD2. CDR1 and CDR2 (germline): GTSNPN, SVGIG (reference sequence). The CDR3 is made up of 18 amino acids. The trim removed 5 bases at V and 4 bases at J, leaving 14 bases unmatched. CDR3: CAWDGTSGKSSWYNEQFF. The CDR3 DNA follows: TGTGCCTGGGATGGGACTAGCGGGAAATCTTCGTGGTACAATGAGCAGTTCTTC.